Here is one TCR beta chain with its context. Its antigen remains unidentified. This CDR3 comprises 14 residues. V gave up 0 bases and J gave up 4 bases, with 11 bases separating them. CDR1 SGHRS and CDR2 YFSETQ come from the germline V gene. The record originates from a study of T cells in localized non-small cell lung cancer. Whole-study findings and limits: Patients showing higher blood T cell density tended to see longer overall survival. In adjacent lung appeared a median approximately 57 of the top 100 tumor clones.

Sequenced by immunoSEQ multiplex PCR; TCRdb stores in-frame clones only, minus some. The sample includes approximately 52,000 clones, about 80% seen only once; the top ten take roughly a sixth. The V call is TRBV5-1, the J call TRBJ2-7; no firm D call. This TCR came from a man aged 35-75 years with stage I squamous cell lung carcinoma. The sequencing used peripheral blood, collected before any cancer treatment. DNA for the CDR3: TGCGCCAGCAGCTTGGACGCCAGCTATTACGAGCAGTACTTC. Translating gives CASSLDASYYEQYF.